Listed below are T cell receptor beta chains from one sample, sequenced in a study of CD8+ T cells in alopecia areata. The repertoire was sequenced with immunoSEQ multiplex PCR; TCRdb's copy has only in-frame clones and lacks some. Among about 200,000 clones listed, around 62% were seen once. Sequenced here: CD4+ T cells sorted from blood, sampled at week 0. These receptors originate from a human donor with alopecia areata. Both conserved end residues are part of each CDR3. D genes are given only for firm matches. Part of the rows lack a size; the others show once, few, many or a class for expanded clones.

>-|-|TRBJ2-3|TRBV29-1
TGCAGCGTTCGCTTAGCAAGGGGGACAGATACGCAGTATTTT
CSVRLARGTDTQYF
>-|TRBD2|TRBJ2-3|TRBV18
TGTGCCAGCTCACCGGTCGGGGGGAGCGGCACAGATACGCAGTATTTT
CASSPVGGSGTDTQYF
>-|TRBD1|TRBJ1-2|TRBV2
TGTGCCACCTCGACAGGGAGGGACTATGGCTACACCTTC
CATSTGRDYGYTF
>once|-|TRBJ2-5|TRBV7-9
TGTGCCAGCAGCTTAGGATCTTTGCTTGGACGACTCCAAGAGACCCAGTACTTC
CASSLGSLLGRLQETQYF
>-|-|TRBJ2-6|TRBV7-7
TGTGCGGTAGACTCTGGGGCCAACGTCCTGACTTTC
CAVDSGANVLTF
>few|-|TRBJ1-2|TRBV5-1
TGCGCCAGCAGCCCGGGGGGCAGATACTATGGCTACACCTTC
CASSPGGRYYGYTF
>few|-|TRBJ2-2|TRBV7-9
TGTGCCAGCAGCTACGGGACGGCGAACACCGGGGAGCTGTTTTTT
CASSYGTANTGELFF
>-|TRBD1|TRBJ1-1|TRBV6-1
TGTGCCAGCAGTTATCCCGACAGGGGCGCTTTCTTT
CASSYPDRGAFF
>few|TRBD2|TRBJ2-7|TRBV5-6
TGTGCCAGCAGCCGTACTAGCGGGAGATACTACGAGCAGTACTTC
CASSRTSGRYYEQYF
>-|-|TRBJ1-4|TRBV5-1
TGCGCCAGCAGCTTGAGGTCTGCAACTAATGAAAAACTGTTTTTT
CASSLRSATNEKLFF
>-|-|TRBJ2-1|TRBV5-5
TGTGCCAGCAGCCTAGCCCAATTAGATTACAATGAGCAGTTCTTC
CASSLAQLDYNEQFF
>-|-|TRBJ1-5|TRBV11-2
TGTGCCAGCAGCTTAGTGGCAGGCTTTCCGAATCAGCCCCAGCATTTT
CASSLVAGFPNQPQHF
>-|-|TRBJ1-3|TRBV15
TGTGCCACCAGCAGGACAGGAGGGACCATATATTTT
CATSRTGGTIYF
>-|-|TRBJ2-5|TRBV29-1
TGCAGCGTTGAAGGTGGAGGGATAATAGTAGAGACCCAGTACTTC
CSVEGGGIIVETQYF
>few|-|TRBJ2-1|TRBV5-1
TGCGCCAGCAGCTTTGGCTACAATGAGCAGTTCTTC
CASSFGYNEQFF
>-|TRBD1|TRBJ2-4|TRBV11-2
TGTGCCAGCAGCCAGCTACAGGGGGTGGGAAACATTCAGTACTTC
CASSQLQGVGNIQYF
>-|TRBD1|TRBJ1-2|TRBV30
TGTGCCTGGAGGGGGACGGGACAGACCTACTATGGCTACACCTTC
CAWRGTGQTYYGYTF
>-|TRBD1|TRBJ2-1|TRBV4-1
TGCGCCAGCAGCCAAGAGACAGGGGCACTGAGCTCCTACAATGAGCAGTTCTTC
CASSQETGALSSYNEQFF
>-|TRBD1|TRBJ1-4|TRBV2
TGTGCCAGCAGTGACCCCAGGGGGCTGGAAAAACTGTTTTTT
CASSDPRGLEKLFF
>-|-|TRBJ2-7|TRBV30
TGTGCCTGGGGCCTCGGGGGAGGTTCTTACGAGCAGTACTTC
CAWGLGGGSYEQYF
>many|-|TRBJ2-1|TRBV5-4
TGTGCCAGCAGCTTGGCCGCTGTGTACAATGAGCAGTTCTTC
CASSLAAVYNEQFF
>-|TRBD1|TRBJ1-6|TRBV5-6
TGTGCCAGCAGCTTGTGGACAGGGGAGAATTCACCCCTCCACTTT
CASSLWTGENSPLHF
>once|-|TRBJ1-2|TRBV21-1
TGTGCCAGCAGCAAAAGGGGGACCGGAGGGGGCTACACCTTC
CASSKRGTGGGYTF
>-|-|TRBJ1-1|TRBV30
TGTGCCTGGAAAGGGGTCGGCACTGAAGCTTTCTTT
CAWKGVGTEAFF
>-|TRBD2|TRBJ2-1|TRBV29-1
TGCAGCGTTGAATCCAGCGGGGGGCCCAATGAGCAGTTCTTC
CSVESSGGPNEQFF
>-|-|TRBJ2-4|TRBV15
TGTGCCACCAGCACCGAGCAGCCGCTGTATCGGAACATTCAGTACTTC
CATSTEQPLYRNIQYF
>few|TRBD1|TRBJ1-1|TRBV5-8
TGTGCCAGCAGCCCAGACAGGGTCGGAGCTTTCTTT
CASSPDRVGAFF
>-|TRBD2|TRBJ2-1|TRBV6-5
TGTGCCAGCAGACTAACTAGCGGGAATGAGCAGTTCTTC
CASRLTSGNEQFF
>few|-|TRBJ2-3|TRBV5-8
TGTGCCAGCAGCTTTTCGCAGGGGTCATCAGATACGCAGTATTTT
CASSFSQGSSDTQYF
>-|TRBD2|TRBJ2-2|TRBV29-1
TGCAGCGTTGATACGGGGGGCACCGGGGAGCTGTTTTTT
CSVDTGGTGELFF
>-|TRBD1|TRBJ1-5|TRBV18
TGTGCCAGCTCATCAACAGGGGATGGCAATCAGCCCCAGCATTTT
CASSSTGDGNQPQHF
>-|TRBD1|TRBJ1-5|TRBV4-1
TGCGCCAGCAGCCTAGGGACAGGGGGCGTAAACGGCAATCAGCCCCAGCATTTT
CASSLGTGGVNGNQPQHF
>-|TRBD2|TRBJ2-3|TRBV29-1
TGCAGCGTCCGTAGCGGGGGGCCAGATACGCAGTATTTT
CSVRSGGPDTQYF
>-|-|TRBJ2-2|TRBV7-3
TGTGCCAGCAGCTTAGGCGGACTCCCGAACACCGGGGAGCTGTTTTTT
CASSLGGLPNTGELFF
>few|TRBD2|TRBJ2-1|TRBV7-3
TGTGCCAGCAGCCGAAACCGAGGACTAGCGGGAGGCGCCAATGAGCAGTTCTTC
CASSRNRGLAGGANEQFF
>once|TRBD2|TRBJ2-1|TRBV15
TGTGCCACCAGCAGAGAACCGGGGGCTAGCGGGAGGTACAATGAGCAGTTCTTC
CATSREPGASGRYNEQFF
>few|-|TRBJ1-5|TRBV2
TGTGCCAGCACCCAGGGGATCCCCCTATCCCATCAGCCCCAGCATTTT
CASTQGIPLSHQPQHF
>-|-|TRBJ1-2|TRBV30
TGTGCCTGGAGTTTAGACGTAGCTAACTATGGCTACACCTTC
CAWSLDVANYGYTF
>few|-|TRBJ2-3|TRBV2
TGTGCCAGCAGTGGGGAAACAGATACGCAGTATTTT
CASSGETDTQYF
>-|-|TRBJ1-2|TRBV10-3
TGTGCCATCAGTGACTCCCAAGGGACTATCTATGGCTACACCTTC
CAISDSQGTIYGYTF